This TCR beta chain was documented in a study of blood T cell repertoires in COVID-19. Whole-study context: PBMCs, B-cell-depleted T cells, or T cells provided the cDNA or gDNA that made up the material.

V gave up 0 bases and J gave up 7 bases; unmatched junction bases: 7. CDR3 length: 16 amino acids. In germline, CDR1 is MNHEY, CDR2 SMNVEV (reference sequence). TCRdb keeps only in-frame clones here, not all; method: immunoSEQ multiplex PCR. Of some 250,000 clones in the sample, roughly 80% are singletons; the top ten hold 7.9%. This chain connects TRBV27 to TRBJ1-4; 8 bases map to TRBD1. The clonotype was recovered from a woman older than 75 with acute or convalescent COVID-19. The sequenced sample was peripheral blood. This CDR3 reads CASSLSPRGPGEKLFF. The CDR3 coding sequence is TGTGCCAGCAGTTTATCGCCCAGGGGGCCGGGTGAAAAACTGTTTTTT.